The rows below give T cell receptor beta chains drawn from one sample of a study of blood T cells in healthy people across ages. TCRdb reprocessed the 5' RACE reads via MiXCR and lists one record per CDR3 protein. The repertoire consists of approximately 800,000 distinct CDR3 sequences, with about 53% occurring once and the leading ten covering approximately 40%. Sequenced material: blood. Receptor source: a man aged 80 or over in good health. Each CDR3 is given with its conserved first and last residue.

v_call: TRBV29-1; cdr3_aa: CSVRSTDTQYF
v_call: TRBV12-3/TRBV12-4; cdr3_aa: CAAIKPGQGNYGYTF
v_call: TRBV7-2; cdr3_aa: CASSLVPGQVQTNEKLFF
v_call: TRBV28; cdr3_aa: CASSLRATWYF
v_call: TRBV28; cdr3_aa: CASSFGTGLSYEQYF
v_call: TRBV30; cdr3_aa: CAWRGRTALNYGYTF
v_call: TRBV7-2; cdr3_aa: CASSLLGEAGGGETQYF
v_call: TRBV5-1; cdr3_aa: CASSQGLAATYAYF
v_call: TRBV14; cdr3_aa: CASSPGTGITYNEQFF
v_call: TRBV20-1; cdr3_aa: CSARLAGAPNEQFF
v_call: TRBV5-1; cdr3_aa: CASSQDERASYEQYF
v_call: TRBV20-1; cdr3_aa: CSASGLTSETTDTQYF
v_call: TRBV15; cdr3_aa: CATSLLGDSIANIQYF
v_call: TRBV29-1; cdr3_aa: CSRPDPNSNQPQHF
v_call: TRBV29-1; cdr3_aa: CSVGGQGSSYEQYF
v_call: TRBV20-1; cdr3_aa: CSASPIGASSYNEQYF
v_call: TRBV5-1; cdr3_aa: CASSPRGEDNYGYTF
v_call: TRBV12-3/TRBV12-4; cdr3_aa: CASSYSGGLGYTF
v_call: TRBV29-1; cdr3_aa: CSVSTGISEQFF
v_call: TRBV28; cdr3_aa: CASNGPGGDYEQYF
v_call: TRBV20-1; cdr3_aa: CSARDPQATNEKLFF
v_call: TRBV6-5; cdr3_aa: CASSYLQGSGTGELFF
v_call: TRBV13; cdr3_aa: CASSSNPGLTGTNNYGYTF
v_call: TRBV27; cdr3_aa: CASTSLGTSTYEQYF
v_call: TRBV20-1; cdr3_aa: CSARDPSGLAGATNEQFF
v_call: TRBV6-5; cdr3_aa: CAISTGTGLKTQYF
v_call: TRBV4-1; cdr3_aa: CASSQAGDYEQYF
v_call: TRBV9; cdr3_aa: CASSVVGLGGSGLYEQYF
v_call: TRBV4-1; cdr3_aa: CASSQDDSFYEQYF
v_call: TRBV5-1; cdr3_aa: CASSLVQVTDTQYF
v_call: TRBV7-2; cdr3_aa: CASSLTGGSNEKLFF
v_call: TRBV21-1; cdr3_aa: CASSKGRYEQYF
v_call: TRBV5-1; cdr3_aa: CASYGTGVNGYTF
v_call: TRBV15; cdr3_aa: CATSRETRGLAGGYNEQFF
v_call: TRBV5-1; cdr3_aa: CASSRDATYEQYF
v_call: TRBV28; cdr3_aa: CASSSPSTSNYGYTF
v_call: TRBV12-3/TRBV12-4; cdr3_aa: CASSLRSGRFYEQFF
v_call: TRBV10-2; cdr3_aa: CASSEIGVWTEAFF
v_call: TRBV25-1; cdr3_aa: CASSELTAGGQYF
v_call: TRBV2; cdr3_aa: CASRALAGALTDTQYF
v_call: TRBV15; cdr3_aa: CATSRYGTKGYEQYF
v_call: TRBV7-2; cdr3_aa: CASSLRGSGGYEQYF
v_call: TRBV7-2; cdr3_aa: CASSPPGWEGLGEQFF
v_call: TRBV6-6; cdr3_aa: CASSPDRGLKGYTF
v_call: TRBV24-1; cdr3_aa: CATSEPRHANYEQYF
v_call: TRBV6-1; cdr3_aa: CASRGTRTYEQYF
v_call: TRBV10-3; cdr3_aa: CAISQDNMYEQYF
v_call: TRBV6-6; cdr3_aa: CASSPGDEKLFF
v_call: TRBV18; cdr3_aa: CASSPQANTEAFF
v_call: TRBV7-3; cdr3_aa: CASSPRGDNEQYF
v_call: TRBV20-1; cdr3_aa: CSARLYSGANVLTF
v_call: TRBV5-1; cdr3_aa: CASSLTSGRTGELFF
v_call: TRBV3-1; cdr3_aa: CASSPTRGLAGGNEQFF
v_call: TRBV10-3; cdr3_aa: CAISRATNEKLFF